These T cell receptor beta chains were read from a single sample in a study of cytomegalovirus exposure and HLA in healthy donors. Clones were sequenced by immunoSEQ multiplex PCR, and TCRdb holds only the in-frame ones, with some missing. With 150,000 to 200,000 clones in the sample, the ten largest clones hold under 6.5%. Sequencing was carried out using PBMCs. The receptors were sampled from a man younger than 40 in good health and CMV-seronegative. Each CDR3 is given with its conserved first and last residue. The D gene is left open where the match is weak.

v_gene	len	j_gene	d_gene	CDR3aa	CDR3nt
TRBV6-6	15	TRBJ2-3	TRBD2	CASIPHGGRTDTQYF	TGTGCCAGCATTCCGCACGGGGGGAGGACAGATACGCAGTATTTT
TRBV18	14	TRBJ1-5	NA	CASSPGEGSQPQHF	TGTGCCAGCTCACCCGGGGAGGGAAGTCAGCCCCAGCATTTT
TRBV12-5	14	TRBJ1-1	NA	CASGFGGRGTEAFF	TGTGCTAGTGGTTTCGGGGGGCGAGGCACTGAAGCTTTCTTT
TRBV18	17	TRBJ2-2	TRBD1	CASSPSQGALGTGELFF	TGTGCCAGCTCACCTTCCCAGGGGGCCCTAGGCACCGGGGAGCTGTTTTTT
TRBV13	14	TRBJ2-7	NA	CASRREGRDYEQYF	TGTGCCAGCAGACGAGAAGGTCGGGACTACGAGCAGTACTTC
TRBV19	14	TRBJ1-1	NA	CASSIPGQNTEAFF	TGTGCCAGTAGTATTCCGGGACAGAACACTGAAGCTTTCTTT
TRBV27	14	TRBJ1-5	NA	CASSYRRDNQPQHF	TGTGCCAGCAGTTACAGGAGGGATAATCAGCCCCAGCATTTT
TRBV5-5	15	TRBJ1-1	TRBD1	CASSLTGTGVNRAFF	TGTGCCAGCAGCCTAACCGGGACAGGGGTGAATAGGGCTTTCTTT
TRBV15	18	TRBJ1-1	TRBD1	CATSREWGRGLGNTEAFF	TGTGCCACCAGCAGAGAATGGGGAAGGGGGCTAGGGAACACTGAAGCTTTCTTT
TRBV27	17	TRBJ2-7	TRBD2	CASSSLAGGSVISEQYF	TGTGCCAGCAGTAGTCTAGCGGGAGGTAGTGTTATTAGCGAGCAGTACTTC
TRBV18	17	TRBJ1-5	NA	CASSAGVSASGNQPQHF	TGTGCCAGCTCAGCGGGGGTGTCGGCTTCGGGCAATCAGCCCCAGCATTTT
TRBV27	16	TRBJ1-5	TRBD1	CASSLLPGTGFQPQHF	TGTGCCAGCAGTTTATTACCAGGGACAGGGTTTCAGCCCCAGCATTTT
TRBV5-6	13	TRBJ2-7	NA	CASSLGTLYEQYF	TGTGCCAGCAGCTTAGGGACTCTTTACGAGCAGTACTTC
TRBV28	16	TRBJ2-5	TRBD1	CASSSPGSGGSGTQYF	TGTGCCAGCAGTTCGCCGGGGTCAGGGGGCTCGGGGACCCAGTACTTC
TRBV28	14	TRBJ1-5	TRBD1	CASSPQGTPQPQHF	TGTGCCAGCAGTCCACAGGGGACCCCTCAGCCCCAGCATTTT
TRBV29-1	11	TRBJ1-2	NA	CSVVSRRGYTF	TGCAGCGTTGTGAGCCGTCGAGGCTACACCTTC
TRBV11-3	14	TRBJ2-7	NA	CASSLAPDSYEQYF	TGTGCCAGCAGCTTAGCCCCCGACAGTTACGAGCAGTACTTC
TRBV19	14	TRBJ1-3	NA	CASSALVAGNTIYF	TGTGCCAGTAGTGCGTTAGTCGCTGGAAACACCATATATTTT
TRBV19	14	TRBJ2-1	TRBD2	CASSRGRGYNEQFF	TGTGCCAGTAGTCGCGGGAGGGGCTACAATGAGCAGTTCTTC
TRBV25-1	14	TRBJ2-7	NA	CASSGPGQPYEQYF	TGTGCCAGCAGTGGTCCGGGACAACCCTACGAGCAGTACTTC
TRBV7-9	17	TRBJ2-1	NA	CASSPTLVRDSQNEQFF	TGTGCCAGCAGCCCAACTCTAGTACGGGACTCTCAAAATGAGCAGTTCTTC
TRBV27	19	TRBJ2-6	TRBD1	CASSLSGGQGAIGANVLTF	TGTGCCAGCAGTTTAAGCGGGGGACAGGGGGCTATAGGGGCCAACGTCCTGACTTTC
TRBV10-1	16	TRBJ2-1	NA	CASSESRIGGYNEQFF	TGCGCCAGCAGTGAGTCTCGCATAGGGGGATACAATGAGCAGTTCTTC
TRBV6-1	19	TRBJ1-5	TRBD1	CASSEYRDSTSHSNQPQHF	TGTGCCAGCAGCGAATACCGGGACAGCACGTCGCATAGCAATCAGCCCCAGCATTTT
TRBV6-5	14	TRBJ2-5	NA	CASEGGGGQETQYF	TGTGCCTCCGAAGGGGGCGGGGGGCAAGAGACCCAGTACTTC
TRBV19	13	TRBJ1-1	NA	CASSIEWETEAFF	TGTGCCAGTAGTATAGAGTGGGAGACTGAAGCTTTCTTT
TRBV5-1	14	TRBJ1-1	NA	CASSLLGADTEAFF	TGCGCCAGCAGCTTGTTAGGGGCGGACACTGAAGCTTTCTTT
TRBV6-1	12	TRBJ1-5	NA	CASSEQDQPQHF	TGTGCCAGCAGTGAACAGGATCAGCCCCAGCATTTT
TRBV6-5	16	TRBJ2-7	NA	CASSYSYPGFPYEQYF	TGCGCCAGCAGTTACTCGTATCCGGGGTTCCCCTACGAGCAGTACTTT
TRBV10-1	15	TRBJ1-1	TRBD1	CASSGGDRANTEAFF	TGCGCCAGCAGCGGAGGCGACAGGGCGAACACTGAAGCTTTCTTT
TRBV7-8	15	TRBJ2-2	NA	CASSLNRVGTGELFF	TGTGCCAGCAGCTTAAACAGGGTGGGCACCGGGGAGCTGTTTTTT
TRBV9	16	TRBJ1-3	NA	CASSVEGGGIGNTIYF	TGTGCCAGCAGCGTAGAGGGAGGGGGGATCGGAAACACCATATATTTT
TRBV15	15	TRBJ1-5	NA	CATSRSGIGNQPQHF	TGTGCCACCAGCAGAAGCGGGATCGGCAATCAGCCCCAGCATTTT
TRBV5-1	15	TRBJ1-4	TRBD1	CASSLAAGGREKLFF	TGCGCCAGCAGCTTGGCGGCAGGGGGACGTGAAAAACTGTTTTTT
TRBV27	13	TRBJ2-7	TRBD1	CASRSGTDYEQYF	TGTGCCAGCAGATCCGGGACAGACTACGAGCAGTACTTC
TRBV28	13	TRBJ1-2	TRBD1	CASRPGGLGGYTF	TGTGCCAGCAGACCAGGGGGCCTCGGGGGCTACACCTTC
TRBV7-9	16	TRBJ2-1	NA	CASSLTGRGTYNEQFF	TGTGCCAGCAGCTTAACCGGCAGGGGAACATACAATGAGCAGTTCTTC
TRBV19	14	TRBJ1-1	NA	CASSMAGVGTEAFF	TGTGCCAGTAGTATGGCAGGGGTAGGGACTGAAGCTTTCTTT
TRBV10-2	13	TRBJ1-5	TRBD1	CASRGTGRQPQHF	TGCGCCAGCAGGGGGACAGGTAGGCAGCCCCAGCATTTT
TRBV5-5	11	TRBJ2-7	NA	CASSVLYEQYF	TGTGCCAGCAGCGTCCTCTACGAGCAGTACTTC
TRBV25-1	16	TRBJ1-6	NA	CASSAVETAYNSPLHF	TGTGCCAGCAGTGCAGTCGAGACAGCCTATAATTCACCCCTCCACTTT
TRBV11-2	18	TRBJ2-1	TRBD2	CASSPRVLAGGAYNEQFF	TGTGCCAGCAGCCCCCGCGTGTTAGCGGGGGGGGCCTACAATGAGCAGTTCTTC